This T cell receptor (beta chain) was found in a study of blood T cells in healthy people across ages. Concerning this clonotype itself: Germline is not matched at one junction end, which may reflect a read error.

There are 18 residues in the CDR3. The germline V gene has CDR1 SGHRS and CDR2 YFSETQ. It was with a sample-barcoded 5' primer and a J-beta primer mix that a second PCR of about 7 to 12 cycles was run. Every cDNA molecule carried a tag from a template-switch adaptor bearing 12 random nucleotides. TCRdb redid the calling of the 5' RACE reads with MiXCR, one entry per CDR3 protein. The sample holds fewer than 2,000,000 distinct CDR3 sequences, roughly 43% seen once. The chain joins TRBV5-1 to TRBJ2-5; 9 nucleotides align to TRBD1. The clonotype comes from a human donor in good health. Input material: blood. The CDR3 reads CASSSSGPGTGIGETQYF. The DNA for the CDR3 is TGCGCCAGCAGCTCCTCGGGTCCCGGGACAGGGATCGGAGAGACTCAGTACTTC.